This T cell receptor beta chain was identified in a study of cytomegalovirus exposure and HLA in healthy donors. Background on the study: One earlier analysis, a look at 150 million to 200 million T cells, found around 110 million unique TCR beta sequences. Whole-study results and caveats: Sequencing likely caused a cluster of highly shared sequence variants.

On this clone: Its cognate antigen is unknown.

The PCR used 60 Vbeta and 13 Jbeta primers. The method was immunoSEQ multiplex PCR; TCRdb's version includes in-frame clones alone and lacks a portion of them. The data show some 100,000 clones, roughly 80% seen once. The CDR3 runs to 15 residues. Germline loops: CDR1 SGHNT, CDR2 YYREEE (reference sequence). V lost 3 bases, J lost 4 bases, and 16 bases lay in between. The sequence was collected from a man between 50 and 59 years old in good health and CMV-seropositive. Sample: PBMCs. The genes are TRBV5-4 and TRBJ1-1; D is perhaps TRBD1 (6 bases). CDR3 DNA sequence: TGTGCCAGCAGCTCCACAGGGAGTGGGCCCACTGAAGCTTTCTTT. This codes for CASSSTGSGPTEAFF.